The entry that follows covers one T cell receptor (beta chain) sequence. Its antigen specificity is not known. No clone much larger than this one lies a single base away; base qualities are absent. One collaborating source in Seattle enrolled patients during active infection and followed them longitudinally through the course of disease. The collaborating institutions used their own protocols to collect whole blood in K2EDTA tubes. For TCRbeta analysis, collaborator samples were shipped as frozen whole blood, as isolated PBMCs, or as DNA extracted from either sample type. The immunoSEQ Assay, a bias-controlled multiplex PCR, was used to amplify TCRbeta CDR3 regions from genomic DNA. On the authors' methods: The number of nucleated cells in each sample was estimated from the amplification of reference gene primers within the assay. To quantify the absolute abundance of each unique TCRbeta CDR3 rearrangement, sequence reads were collapsed and filtered. For each sample, productive Simpson clonality was calculated by taking the square root of Simpson's diversity index across productive rearrangements. As stored in TCRdb, this immuneACCESS dataset retains in-frame rearrangements with V and J assigned. A fraction of the clones does not appear; measured against another copy, unresolved V genes explain less than half of the discrepancy, and the remainder lacks a known reason. V, J and clone size are taken as reported in that table, and D and trimming were inferred from the DNA itself. The table for this sample lists about 140,000 clones; roughly 89% of them were counted only once. The biggest ten clones account for 8.9% of the sample.

The data derive from a study of blood T cell repertoires in COVID-19 (TCRdb year 2020). As for the study more broadly: Collaborator samples came from the United States, Italy and Spain and covered acute and convalescent phases of COVID-19. The prospective study material was composed of cDNA or gDNA derived from T cells, B-cell-depleted T cells, or PBMCs. The dataset comprised deeply sampled blood TCRbeta repertoires from subjects exposed to, actively infected with, or recovered from COVID-19. The repertoires were released in a freely available public database intended as a resource for research on the immune response to SARS-CoV-2. The samples were drawn from two sources: the first 160 participants of the ongoing ImmuneRACE study, and 950 to 1,500 subjects contributed by 6 global collaborators. A de-identified subject ID, COVID-19 status, age in years and sex were almost always included in the sample metadata. Where available, HLA class I and class II types were taken from metadata supplied by the sample provider and were not determined by assay-based typing.

Its CDR3 holds 16 amino acids, cysteine through phenylalanine. The sequence is cut down to CDR3 DNA, 48 bases in frame from base 1. CDR1 and CDR2, looked up from the germline V gene (reference sequence), are SGHNT and YYREEE. Ends trimmed: V by 0 bases, J by 5 bases; bases unmatched to a gene: 9. Study-wide conclusions, independent of this receptor: Clinical and demographic metadata were provided uncurated, with the amount varying by source and participant.

The chain is assembled from TRBV5-4 and TRBJ2-3, with 7 junctional bases fitting TRBD2. The sequence derives from a young man with COVID-19, enrolled during active disease. The sample taken for sequencing was peripheral blood. The CDR3 is CASSLGVPREGDTQYF. The DNA sequence is given as TGTGCCAGCAGCTTGGGAGTCCCCAGGGAGGGAGATACGCAGTATTTT.